This T cell receptor beta chain was found in a study of beta chain features in type 1 diabetes. Study-wide results and caveats: Sequencing the cDNA could make cells with high TCR expression show up more than they should.

The ends were cut back, 6 bases at V and 3 bases at J, with 0 bases in the middle. CDR1 and CDR2 (germline): DFQATT, SNEGSKA (reference sequence). The CDR3 covers 9 residues. The whole isolated RNA underwent reverse transcription, so sequencing captured expressed TCRB transcripts. TCRdb's copy holds only in-frame clones and misses some; the assay was immunoSEQ multiplex PCR. The table includes around 430,000 clones, roughly 31% detected once. This clone has just a few counts. Antigen: not known. This sequence originates from a man aged 18 to 29 in good health. The chain carries TRBV20-1 and TRBJ1-5; D unresolved. Material for sequencing was naive CD4+ T cells from blood. CDR3: CSANQPQHF. The CDR3 DNA reads as TGCAGTGCCAATCAGCCCCAGCATTTT.